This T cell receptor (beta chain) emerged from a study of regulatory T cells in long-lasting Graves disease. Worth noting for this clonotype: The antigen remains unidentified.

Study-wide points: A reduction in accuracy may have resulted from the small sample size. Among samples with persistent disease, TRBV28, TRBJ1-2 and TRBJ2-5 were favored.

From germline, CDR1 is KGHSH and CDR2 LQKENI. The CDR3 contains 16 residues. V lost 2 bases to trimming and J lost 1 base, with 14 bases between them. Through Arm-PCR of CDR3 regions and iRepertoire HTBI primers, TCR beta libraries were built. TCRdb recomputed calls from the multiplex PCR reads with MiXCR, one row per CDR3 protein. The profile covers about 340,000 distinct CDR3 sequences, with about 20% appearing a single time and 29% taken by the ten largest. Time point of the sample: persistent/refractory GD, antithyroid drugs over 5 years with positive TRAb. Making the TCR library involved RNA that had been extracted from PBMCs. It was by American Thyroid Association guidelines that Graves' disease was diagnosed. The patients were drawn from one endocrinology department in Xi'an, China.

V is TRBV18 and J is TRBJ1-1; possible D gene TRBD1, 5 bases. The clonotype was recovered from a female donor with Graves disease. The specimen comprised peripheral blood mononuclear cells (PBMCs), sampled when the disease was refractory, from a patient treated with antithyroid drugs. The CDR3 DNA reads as TGTGCCAGCTCACCATCAGGAAAGGGGTCGAACACTGAAGCTTTCTTT. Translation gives CASSPSGKGSNTEAFF.